The table lists the clone carrying this TCR beta chain with many counts. This sample was included in a study of T-cell reconstitution after alpha-beta-depleted transplantation in children. TCRbeta library preparation incorporated unique molecular identifiers. TCRdb called the PCR reads again in MiXCR, with one record for every CDR3 protein. Of some 200,000 distinct CDR3 sequences in the sample, 7.5% to 10% are singletons; the top ten hold around 5%. Per germline, CDR1 ENHRY and CDR2 SYGVKD. V was shortened by 10 bases and J by 0 bases, with 12 bases between the two germline ends. There are 13 residues in the CDR3.

The input for sequencing was PBMCs from the stem cell graft donor, taken from the stem cell graft. The J gene is TRBJ1-1, the V gene TRBV10-3; D is uncertain. This clonotype was obtained from a human donor who donated a stem cell graft to a child with SCID. The CDR3 loop reads CATDKGLNTEAFF. Here the CDR3 DNA reads TGTGCCACCGATAAAGGGCTGAACACTGAAGCTTTCTTT.